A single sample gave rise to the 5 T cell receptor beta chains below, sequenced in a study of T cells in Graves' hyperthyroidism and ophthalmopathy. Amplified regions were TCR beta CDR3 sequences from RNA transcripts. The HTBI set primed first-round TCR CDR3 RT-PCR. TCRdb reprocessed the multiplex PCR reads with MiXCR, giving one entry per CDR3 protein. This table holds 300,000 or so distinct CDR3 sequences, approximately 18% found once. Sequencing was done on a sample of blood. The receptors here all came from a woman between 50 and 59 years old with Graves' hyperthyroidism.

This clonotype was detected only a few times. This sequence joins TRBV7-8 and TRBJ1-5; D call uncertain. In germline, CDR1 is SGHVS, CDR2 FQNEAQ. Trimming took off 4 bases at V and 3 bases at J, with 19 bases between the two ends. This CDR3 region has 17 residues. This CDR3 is CASSSLQRKSANQPQHF. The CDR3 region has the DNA TGTGCCAGCAGCTCACTTCAACGAAAGAGTGCCAATCAGCCCCAGCATTTT.

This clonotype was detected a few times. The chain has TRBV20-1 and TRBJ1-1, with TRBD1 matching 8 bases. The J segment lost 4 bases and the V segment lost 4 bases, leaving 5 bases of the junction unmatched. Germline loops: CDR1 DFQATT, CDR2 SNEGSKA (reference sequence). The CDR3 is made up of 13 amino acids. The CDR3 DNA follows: TGCAGTGCTACGTGGGGGACAGGCACTGAAGCTTTCTTT. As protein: CSATWGTGTEAFF.

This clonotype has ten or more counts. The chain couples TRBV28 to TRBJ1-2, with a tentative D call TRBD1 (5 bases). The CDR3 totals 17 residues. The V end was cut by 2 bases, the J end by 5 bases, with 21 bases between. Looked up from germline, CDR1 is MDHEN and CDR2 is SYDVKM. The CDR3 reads CASSLNPTVSGSYGYTF. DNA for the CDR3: TGTGCCAGCAGTTTAAACCCGACAGTTTCCGGTTCATATGGCTACACCTTC.

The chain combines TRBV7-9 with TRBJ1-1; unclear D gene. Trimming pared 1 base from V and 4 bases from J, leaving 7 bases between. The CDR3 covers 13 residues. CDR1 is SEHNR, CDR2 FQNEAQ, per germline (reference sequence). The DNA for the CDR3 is TGTGCCAGCAGCTTAGATTGGAGCACTGAAGCTTTCTTT. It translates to CASSLDWSTEAFF.

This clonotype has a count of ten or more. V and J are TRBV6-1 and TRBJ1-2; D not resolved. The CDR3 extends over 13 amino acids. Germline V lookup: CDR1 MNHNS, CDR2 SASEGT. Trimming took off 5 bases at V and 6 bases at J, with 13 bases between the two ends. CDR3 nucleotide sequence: TGTGCCAGCAGTTCCAGCGGGGTAGATGGCTACACCTTC. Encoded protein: CASSSSGVDGYTF.